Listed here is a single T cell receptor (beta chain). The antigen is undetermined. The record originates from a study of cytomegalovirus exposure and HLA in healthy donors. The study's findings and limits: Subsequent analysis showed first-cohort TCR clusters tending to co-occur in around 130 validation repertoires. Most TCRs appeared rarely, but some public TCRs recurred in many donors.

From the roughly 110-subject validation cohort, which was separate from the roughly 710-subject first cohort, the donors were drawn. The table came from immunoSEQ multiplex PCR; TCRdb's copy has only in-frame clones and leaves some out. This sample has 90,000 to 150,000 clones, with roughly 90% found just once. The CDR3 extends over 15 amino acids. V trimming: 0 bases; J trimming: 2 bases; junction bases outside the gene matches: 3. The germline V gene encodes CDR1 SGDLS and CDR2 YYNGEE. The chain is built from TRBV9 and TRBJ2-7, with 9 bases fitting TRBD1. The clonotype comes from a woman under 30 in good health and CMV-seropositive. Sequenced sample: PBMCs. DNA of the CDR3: TGTGCCAGCAGCGTAGACGGACAGGGGCCCTACGAGCAGTACTTC. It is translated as CASSVDGQGPYEQYF.